Below are 10 T cell receptor beta chains sequenced from a single sample in a study of shared clonotypes between healthy human individuals. Produced via immunoSEQ multiplex PCR; TCRdb's table is partial and in-frame only. The sample lists over a million clones, roughly 97% occurring once. Material: naive CD4+ T cells sorted from blood. As for subset: CD45RA+ positively selected. The receptor set was obtained from a young man in good health.

The J gene is TRBJ1-3, the V gene TRBV9; D is ambiguous. Trimming took 0 bases from V and 1 from J, leaving 14 bases between them. The CDR3 spans 17 residues. Germline-derived CDR1 and CDR2 are SGDLS and YYNGEE. The CDR3 DNA follows: TGTGCCAGCAGCGTAGGTGGACTCCTGGGGTCTGGAAACACCATATATTTT. Translated: CASSVGGLLGSGNTIYF.

Remarks on this clone: Other DNA sequences in the same sample also yield this CDR3. V gene TRBV5-4 combines with J gene TRBJ1-1, with a possible D match to TRBD1 (5 bases). The germline CDR1 and CDR2 sequences are SGHNT and YYREEE (reference sequence). V shed 0 bases and J shed 1 base, with 7 bases lying between them. The CDR3 consists of 14 residues. The chain's CDR3 is CASSLGQRNTEAFF. CDR3 DNA sequence: TGTGCCAGCAGCTTGGGACAGCGGAACACTGAAGCTTTCTTT.

Details on this clone: In the same sample, other DNA sequences code for this CDR3. V and J are TRBV14 and TRBJ1-5, with D uncertain. V lost 1 base and J lost 7, with 5 bases in between. The length of the CDR3 is 12 residues. The germline gives CDR1 SGHDN, CDR2 FVKESK. CDR3 nucleotide sequence: TGTGCCAGCAGCCAAGTGGGGCAGCCCCAGCATTTT. Protein product: CASSQVGQPQHF.

The count of this clone is one. The V gene is TRBV28, the J gene TRBJ1-1, with no clear D. CDR1 is MDHEN and CDR2 is SYDVKM in the germline V gene. V gave up 9 bases and J gave up 0 bases, with 14 bases separating them. This CDR3 comprises 14 residues. The CDR3 sequence is CASRSGVMNTEAFF. For the CDR3, the DNA is TGTGCCAGTAGATCCGGAGTGATGAACACTGAAGCTTTCTTT.

The chain combines TRBV7-9 with TRBJ2-3; 8 bases map to TRBD2. The CDR3 length is 16 residues. Germline V lookup: CDR1 SEHNR, CDR2 FQNEAQ (reference sequence). V gave up 4 bases and J gave up 0 bases; unmatched junction bases: 6. CDR3 nucleotide sequence: TGTGCCAGCAGCTCCTATAGCGGGACCAGCACAGATACGCAGTATTTT. It is translated as CASSSYSGTSTDTQYF.

V usage is TRBV6-1 and J usage is TRBJ1-1, with a weak D call TRBD1 (5 bases). V lost 4 bases to trimming and J lost 3 bases, with 21 bases between them. Germline lookup yields CDR1 MNHNS and CDR2 SASEGT. CDR3 length: 17 residues. The CDR3 here is CASSGAGRSRTDTEAFF. The CDR3 DNA reads as TGTGCCAGCAGTGGGGCGGGACGCTCAAGGACGGACACTGAAGCTTTCTTT.

This clone was detected a few times. CDR3 loop: CASSFERGAKLYGYTF. CDR3 coding DNA: TGTGCCAGCAGCTTCGAGAGAGGGGCCAAACTCTATGGCTACACCTTC. The chain recombines TRBV5-6 with TRBJ1-2, with D possibly matching TRBD1 (5 bases). Germline-derived CDR1 and CDR2 are SGHDT and YYEEEE. The CDR3 is 16 amino acids. V lost 2 bases and J 4 bases, leaving 18 bases between the germline ends.

This clone has just one count. V gene TRBV14 combines with J gene TRBJ2-5, with 10 bases fitting TRBD2. The CDR3 runs to 15 residues. Germline CDR1 is SGHDN and CDR2 is FVKESK. The V gene end was trimmed by 3 bases and the J gene end by 5 bases; junction bases not matched to a gene: 6. CDR3 residues: CASSHSGRILETQYF. CDR3 nucleotide sequence: TGTGCCAGCAGCCATAGCGGGAGGATTTTGGAGACCCAGTACTTC.

V and J are TRBV19 and TRBJ2-7; TRBD1 or TRBD2 may be the D gene (5 bases each). In germline, CDR1 is LNHDA, CDR2 SQIVND (reference sequence). The CDR3 sequence is 12 residues long. Between the trimmed V and J ends, which lost 8 bases and 5 bases, there was a span of 13 bases. CDR3 DNA: TGTGCCAGTTTGTCCAGGGACCACGAGCAGTACTTC. Protein product: CASLSRDHEQYF.

This CDR3 reads CASSLVKGNDSGANVLTF. DNA of the CDR3: TGTGCCAGCAGCTTAGTAAAAGGGAATGACTCTGGGGCCAACGTCCTGACTTTC. The chain uses TRBV7-8 and TRBJ2-6; D not resolved. The CDR3 runs 18 residues. V lost 1 base, J lost 0 bases, and 13 bases lay in between. CDR1 and CDR2 (germline): SGHVS, FQNEAQ.